The clone carrying this T cell receptor beta chain came up once. Those patients who had chemo-refractory metastatic non-small-cell lung cancer were given focal radiation along with CTLA-4 blockade through ipilimumab. This record belongs to a study of radiotherapy plus CTLA-4 blockade in lung cancer. Here immunoSEQ multiplex PCR was the method, and the copy in TCRdb shows in-frame clones only, minus some. This table has 15,000 to 20,000 clones, around 88% appearing once. V lost 1 base and J lost 5, with 5 bases in between. The CDR3 totals 11 residues. CDR1 and CDR2 from the germline V gene are DFQATT and SNEGSKA (reference sequence).

Material: peripheral blood, obtained from a patient treated with radiotherapy plus ipilimumab. The chain links TRBV20-1 to TRBJ2-5; D gene ambiguous. The sequence derives from a human donor with non-small cell lung cancer whose response to radiotherapy plus ipilimumab could not be evaluated. The CDR3 DNA reads as TGCAGTGCTAGAGCCCTGGAGACCCAGTACTTC. Translated: CSARALETQYF.